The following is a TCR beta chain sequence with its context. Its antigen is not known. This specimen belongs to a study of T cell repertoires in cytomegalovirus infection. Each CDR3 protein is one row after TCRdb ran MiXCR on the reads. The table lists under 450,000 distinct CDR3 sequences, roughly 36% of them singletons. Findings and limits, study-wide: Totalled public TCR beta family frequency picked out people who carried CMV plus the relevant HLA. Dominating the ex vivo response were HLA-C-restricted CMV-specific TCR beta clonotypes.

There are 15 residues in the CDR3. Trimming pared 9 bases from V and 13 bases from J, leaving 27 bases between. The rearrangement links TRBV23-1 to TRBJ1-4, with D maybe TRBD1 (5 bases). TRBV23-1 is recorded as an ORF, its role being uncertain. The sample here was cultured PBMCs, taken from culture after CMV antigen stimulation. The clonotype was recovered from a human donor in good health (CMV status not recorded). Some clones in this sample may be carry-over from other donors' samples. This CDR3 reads CARQTPGTIPAPLFF. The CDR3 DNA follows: TGCGCCAGACAAACCCCCGGGACGATACCAGCCCCACTGTTTTTT.